This is a list of T cell receptor beta chains from one sample in a study of blood T cells in healthy people across ages. TCRdb itself ran the 5' RACE reads through MiXCR, one entry per CDR3 protein. Here the sample spans 900,000 to 950,000 distinct CDR3 sequences, 25% to 30% being singletons. This same sample was also taken into another study, of T cells of mothers and their children.

Sequenced input: blood. The source is a middle-aged woman in good health. CDR3s include the opening cysteine and the closing phenylalanine or tryptophan. Fields, in order: J gene, CDR3 length, clone size, D gene, V gene, CDR3 protein, CDR3 DNA. A D gene is named only where the DNA matches it firmly. Clone sizes are given selectively: once, few, many, or a class where the clone is expanded.

J gene: TRBJ2-5; CDR3 length: 13; clone size: NA; D gene: TRBD2; V gene: TRBV20-1; CDR3 protein: CSATAGGLETQYF; CDR3 DNA: TGCAGTGCTACAGCGGGGGGGCTAGAGACCCAGTACTTC
J gene: TRBJ2-7; CDR3 length: 13; clone size: few; D gene: NA; V gene: TRBV18; CDR3 protein: CASSPGTHYEQYF; CDR3 DNA: TGTGCCAGCTCCCCCGGGACACACTACGAGCAGTACTTC
J gene: TRBJ2-5; CDR3 length: 14; clone size: many; D gene: NA; V gene: TRBV7-2; CDR3 protein: CASSSGLLQETQYF; CDR3 DNA: TGTGCCAGCAGCTCGGGACTTCTCCAAGAGACCCAGTACTTC
J gene: TRBJ2-1; CDR3 length: 12; clone size: NA; D gene: NA; V gene: TRBV20-1; CDR3 protein: CSAGDGRTEQFF; CDR3 DNA: TGCAGTGCTGGAGATGGAAGGACGGAGCAGTTCTTC
J gene: TRBJ2-7; CDR3 length: 17; clone size: NA; D gene: TRBD2; V gene: TRBV4-3; CDR3 protein: CASSQDVGLAGAYEQYF; CDR3 DNA: TGCGCCAGCAGCCAAGACGTTGGACTAGCGGGAGCCTACGAGCAGTACTTC
J gene: TRBJ2-5; CDR3 length: 14; clone size: many; D gene: NA; V gene: TRBV6-1; CDR3 protein: CASSDGVGGETQYF; CDR3 DNA: TGTGCCAGCAGTGATGGGGTCGGTGGGGAGACCCAGTACTTC
J gene: TRBJ1-4; CDR3 length: 14; clone size: NA; D gene: NA; V gene: TRBV7-8; CDR3 protein: CASTYNTHKEKLFF; CDR3 DNA: TGTGCCAGCACCTACAACACCCATAAGGAAAAACTGTTTTTT
J gene: TRBJ2-7; CDR3 length: 15; clone size: many; D gene: TRBD1; V gene: TRBV20-1; CDR3 protein: CSARGRQGESYEQYF; CDR3 DNA: TGCAGTGCTAGAGGTCGACAGGGGGAGTCCTACGAGCAGTACTTC
J gene: TRBJ2-7; CDR3 length: 14; clone size: many; D gene: NA; V gene: TRBV6-2/TRBV6-3; CDR3 protein: CASSYSQGNSEQYF; CDR3 DNA: TGTGCCAGCAGTTACTCCCAGGGAAACTCCGAGCAGTACTTC
J gene: TRBJ1-2; CDR3 length: 13; clone size: many; D gene: NA; V gene: TRBV12-3/TRBV12-4; CDR3 protein: CASSVGEGYGYTF; CDR3 DNA: TGTGCCAGCAGTGTAGGGGAAGGCTATGGCTACACCTTC
J gene: TRBJ1-3; CDR3 length: 14; clone size: NA; D gene: NA; V gene: TRBV29-1; CDR3 protein: CSVEIPISGNTIYF; CDR3 DNA: TGCAGCGTTGAGATCCCAATCTCTGGAAACACCATATATTTT
J gene: TRBJ2-7; CDR3 length: 14; clone size: many; D gene: TRBD1; V gene: TRBV10-3; CDR3 protein: CAIRRQGATYEQYF; CDR3 DNA: TGTGCCATCAGGCGACAGGGGGCTACCTACGAGCAGTACTTC